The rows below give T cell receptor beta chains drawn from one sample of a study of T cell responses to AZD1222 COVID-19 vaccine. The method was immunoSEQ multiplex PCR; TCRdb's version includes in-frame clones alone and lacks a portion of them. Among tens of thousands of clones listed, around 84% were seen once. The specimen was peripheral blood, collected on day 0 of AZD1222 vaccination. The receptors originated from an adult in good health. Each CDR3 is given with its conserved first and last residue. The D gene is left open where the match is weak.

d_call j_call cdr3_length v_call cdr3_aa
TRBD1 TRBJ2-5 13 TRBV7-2 CASSPQGGQAQYF
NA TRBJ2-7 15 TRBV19 CASSIGHRDSYEQYF
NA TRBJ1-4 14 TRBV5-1 CASKPGLGIEKLFF
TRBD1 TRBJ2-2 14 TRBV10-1 CASSRGGDTGELFF
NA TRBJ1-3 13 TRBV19 CASSRIPGNTIYF
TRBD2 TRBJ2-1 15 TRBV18 CASSDTSGGLNEQFF
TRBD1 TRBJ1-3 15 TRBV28 CATTGTLSSGNTIYF
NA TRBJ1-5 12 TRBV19 CASRWQNQPQHF
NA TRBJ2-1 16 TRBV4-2 CASSQEVSASYNEQFF
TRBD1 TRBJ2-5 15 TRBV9 CASSVGGRGLETQYF
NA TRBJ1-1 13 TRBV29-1 CSVLKRVNTEAFF
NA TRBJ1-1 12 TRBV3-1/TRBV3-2 CASAQLNTEAFF
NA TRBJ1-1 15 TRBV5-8 CASTPSGPSVTEAFF
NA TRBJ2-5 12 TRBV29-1 CSVEINTGTQYF
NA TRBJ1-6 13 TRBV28 CASSLPGNSPLHF
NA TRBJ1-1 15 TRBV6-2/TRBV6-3 CASSSNKRMNTEAFF
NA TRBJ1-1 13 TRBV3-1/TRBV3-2 CASSPYLNTEAFF
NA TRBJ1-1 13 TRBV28 CASVQNMNTEAFF
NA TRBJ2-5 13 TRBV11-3 CASSLGIRETQYF
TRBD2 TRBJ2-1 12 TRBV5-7 CASSSSGRGQFF
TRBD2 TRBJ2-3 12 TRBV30 CAWRSSGITQYF
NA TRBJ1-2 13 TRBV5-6 CASSLEPNYGYTF
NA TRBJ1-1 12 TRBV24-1 CATICGVGGAFF
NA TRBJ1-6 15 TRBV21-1 CASSKGAEGRSPLHF
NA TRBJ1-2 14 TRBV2 CASRLVEGNYGYTF
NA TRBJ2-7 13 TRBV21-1 CASGRPGAYEQYF
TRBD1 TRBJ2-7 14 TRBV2 CASREGTGVREQYF
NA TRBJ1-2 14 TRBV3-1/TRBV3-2 CASSHQAGRSGYTF
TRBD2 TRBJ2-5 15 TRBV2 CASNLFSGTQETQYF
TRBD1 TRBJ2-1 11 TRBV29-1 CSVVTGSEQFF
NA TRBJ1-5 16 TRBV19 CASSIVAGSHNQPQHF